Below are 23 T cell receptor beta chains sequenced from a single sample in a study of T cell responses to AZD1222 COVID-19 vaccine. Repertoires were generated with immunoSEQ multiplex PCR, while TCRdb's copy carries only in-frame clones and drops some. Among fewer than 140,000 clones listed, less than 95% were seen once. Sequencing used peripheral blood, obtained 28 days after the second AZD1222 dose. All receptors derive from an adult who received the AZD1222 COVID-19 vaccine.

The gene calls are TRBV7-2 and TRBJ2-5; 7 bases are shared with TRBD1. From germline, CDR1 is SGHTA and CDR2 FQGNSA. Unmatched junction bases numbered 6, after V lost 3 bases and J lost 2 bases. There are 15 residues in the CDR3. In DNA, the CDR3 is TGTGCCAGCAGCTTTTTTTTGGGACAGCAAGAGACCCAGTACTTC. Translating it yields CASSFFLGQQETQYF.

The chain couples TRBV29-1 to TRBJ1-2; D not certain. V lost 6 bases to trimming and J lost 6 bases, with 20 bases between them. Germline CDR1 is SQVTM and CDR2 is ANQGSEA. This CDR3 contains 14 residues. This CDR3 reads CSVDVSSHKHGYTF. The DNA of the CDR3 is TGCAGCGTGGATGTATCTAGCCATAAGCATGGCTACACCTTC.

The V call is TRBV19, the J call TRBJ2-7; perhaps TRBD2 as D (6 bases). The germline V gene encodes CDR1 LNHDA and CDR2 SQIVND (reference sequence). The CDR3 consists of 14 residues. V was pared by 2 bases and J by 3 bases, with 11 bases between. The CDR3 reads CASSISWGDYEQYF. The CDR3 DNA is TGTGCCAGTAGTATATCGTGGGGGGACTACGAGCAGTACTTC.

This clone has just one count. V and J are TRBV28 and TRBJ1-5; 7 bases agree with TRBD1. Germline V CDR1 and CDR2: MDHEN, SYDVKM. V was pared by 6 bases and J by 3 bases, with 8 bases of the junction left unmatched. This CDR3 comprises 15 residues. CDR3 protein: CASSEYGTVNQPQHF. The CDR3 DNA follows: TGTGCCAGCAGCGAATACGGGACAGTCAATCAGCCCCAGCATTTT.

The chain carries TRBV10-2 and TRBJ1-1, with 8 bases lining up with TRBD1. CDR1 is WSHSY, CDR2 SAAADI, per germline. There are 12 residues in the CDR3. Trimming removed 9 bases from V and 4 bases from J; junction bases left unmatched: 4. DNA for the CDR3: TGCGCCAGTACAGGGGGAGGCACTGAAGCTTTCTTT. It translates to CASTGGGTEAFF.

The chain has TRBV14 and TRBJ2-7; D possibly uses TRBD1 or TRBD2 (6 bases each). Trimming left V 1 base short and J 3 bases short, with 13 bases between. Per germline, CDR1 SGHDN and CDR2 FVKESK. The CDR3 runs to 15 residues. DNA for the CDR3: TGTGCCAGCAGCCAAGGGGGGGCTCGAATCTACGAGCAGTACTTC. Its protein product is CASSQGGARIYEQYF.

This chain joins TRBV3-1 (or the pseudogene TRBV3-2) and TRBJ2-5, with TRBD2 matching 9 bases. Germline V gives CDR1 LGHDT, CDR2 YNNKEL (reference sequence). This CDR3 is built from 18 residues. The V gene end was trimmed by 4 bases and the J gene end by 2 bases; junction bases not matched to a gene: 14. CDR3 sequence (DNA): TGTGCCAGCAGCCGCCGTGGGAGCGGGGGGTTAGGACAAGAGACCCAGTACTTC. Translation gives CASSRRGSGGLGQETQYF.

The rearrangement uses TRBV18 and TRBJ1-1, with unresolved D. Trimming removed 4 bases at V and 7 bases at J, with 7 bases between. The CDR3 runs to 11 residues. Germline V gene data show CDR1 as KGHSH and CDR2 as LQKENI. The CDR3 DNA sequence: TGTGCCAGCTCACGGGAGGATGAAGCTTTCTTT. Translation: CASSREDEAFF.

CDR3 DNA sequence: TGTGCCAGCAGCCGGTCCGGCCCCTACGAGCAGTACTTC. This gives the protein CASSRSGPYEQYF. This chain connects TRBV6-5 to TRBJ2-7; D ambiguous. The CDR3 length is 13 residues. V was trimmed by 6 bases and J by 2 bases, leaving 11 bases between them. Germline-derived CDR1 and CDR2 are MNHEY and SVGAGI.

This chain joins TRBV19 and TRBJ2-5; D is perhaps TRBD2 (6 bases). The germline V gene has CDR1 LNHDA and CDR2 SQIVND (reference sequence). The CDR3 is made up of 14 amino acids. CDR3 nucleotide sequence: TGTCCACCAGTAGTACGGGGGACCCAAGAGACCCAGTACTTC. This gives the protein CPPVVRGTQETQYF.

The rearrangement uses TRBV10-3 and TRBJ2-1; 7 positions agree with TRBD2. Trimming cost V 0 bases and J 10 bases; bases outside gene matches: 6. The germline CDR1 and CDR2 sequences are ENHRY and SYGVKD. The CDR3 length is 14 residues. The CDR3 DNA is TGTGCCATCAGTGAGTCAAGCGGGGCCCACGAGCAGTTCTTC. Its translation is CAISESSGAHEQFF.

This CDR3 is CAWSGQNTGELFF. DNA of the CDR3: TGTGCCTGGAGTGGGCAGAACACCGGGGAGCTGTTTTTT. The gene calls are TRBV30 and TRBJ2-2, with unresolved D. Trimming took 1 base from V and 1 from J, leaving 4 bases between them. The CDR3 consists of 13 residues. From germline, CDR1 is GTSNPN and CDR2 SVGIG (reference sequence).

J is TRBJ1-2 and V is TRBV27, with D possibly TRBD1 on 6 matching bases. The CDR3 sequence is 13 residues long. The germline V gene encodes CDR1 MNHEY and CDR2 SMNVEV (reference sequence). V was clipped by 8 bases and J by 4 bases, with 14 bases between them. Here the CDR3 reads CASGRGLSYGYTF. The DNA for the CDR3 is TGTGCCAGCGGCAGGGGCCTCTCCTATGGCTACACCTTC.

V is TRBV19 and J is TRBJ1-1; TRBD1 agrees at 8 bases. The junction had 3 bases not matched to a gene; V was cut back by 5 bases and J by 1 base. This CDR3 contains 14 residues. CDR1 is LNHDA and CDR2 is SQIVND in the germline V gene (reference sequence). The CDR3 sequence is CASSLTGANTEAFF. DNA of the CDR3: TGTGCCAGTAGTCTGACAGGGGCGAACACTGAAGCTTTCTTT. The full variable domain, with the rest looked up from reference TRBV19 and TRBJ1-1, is DGGITQSPKYLFRKEGQNVTLSCEQNLNHDAMYWYRQDPGQGLRLIYYSQIVNDFQKGDIAEGYSVSREKKESFPLTVTSAQKNPTAFYLCASSLTGANTEAFFGQGTRLTVV.

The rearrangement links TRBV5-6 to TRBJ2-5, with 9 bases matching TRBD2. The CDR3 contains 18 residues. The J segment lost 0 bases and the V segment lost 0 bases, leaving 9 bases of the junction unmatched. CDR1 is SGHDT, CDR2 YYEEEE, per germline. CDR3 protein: CASSLARSGGPYQETQYF. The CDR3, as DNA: TGTGCCAGCAGCTTGGCACGCAGCGGGGGGCCGTACCAAGAGACCCAGTACTTC.

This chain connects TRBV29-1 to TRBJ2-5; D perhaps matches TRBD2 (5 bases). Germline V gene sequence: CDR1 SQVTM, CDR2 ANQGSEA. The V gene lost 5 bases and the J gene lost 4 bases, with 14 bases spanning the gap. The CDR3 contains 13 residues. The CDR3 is CSVSASTGETQYF. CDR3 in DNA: TGCAGCGTTTCTGCTAGCACTGGAGAGACCCAGTACTTC.

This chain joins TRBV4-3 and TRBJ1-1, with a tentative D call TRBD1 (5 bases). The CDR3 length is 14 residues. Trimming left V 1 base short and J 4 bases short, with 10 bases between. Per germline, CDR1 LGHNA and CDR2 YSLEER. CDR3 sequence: CASSQVWRGTEAFF. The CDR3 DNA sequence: TGCGCCAGCAGCCAAGTGTGGAGGGGCACTGAAGCTTTCTTT.

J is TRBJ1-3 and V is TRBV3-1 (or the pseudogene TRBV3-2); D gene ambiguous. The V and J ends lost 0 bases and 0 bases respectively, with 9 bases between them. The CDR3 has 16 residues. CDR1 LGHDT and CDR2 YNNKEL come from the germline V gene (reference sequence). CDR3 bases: TGTGCCAGCAGCCAAGACCGGAGCAGCTCTGGAAACACCATATATTTT. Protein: CASSQDRSSSGNTIYF.

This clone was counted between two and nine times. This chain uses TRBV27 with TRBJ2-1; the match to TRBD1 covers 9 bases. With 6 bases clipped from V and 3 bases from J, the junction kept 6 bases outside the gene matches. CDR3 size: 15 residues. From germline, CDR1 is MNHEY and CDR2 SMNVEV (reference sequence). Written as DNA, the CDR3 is TGTGCCAGCAGCCAGACAGGGGGAGGCTACAATGAGCAGTTCTTC. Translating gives CASSQTGGGYNEQFF.

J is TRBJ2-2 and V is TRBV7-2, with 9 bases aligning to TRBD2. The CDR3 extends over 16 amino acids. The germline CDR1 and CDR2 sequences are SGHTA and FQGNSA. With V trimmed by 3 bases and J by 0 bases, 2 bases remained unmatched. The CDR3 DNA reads TGTGCCAGCAGCTTCGGCGGGGGGGCGAACACCGGGGAGCTGTTTTTT. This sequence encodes CASSFGGGANTGELFF.

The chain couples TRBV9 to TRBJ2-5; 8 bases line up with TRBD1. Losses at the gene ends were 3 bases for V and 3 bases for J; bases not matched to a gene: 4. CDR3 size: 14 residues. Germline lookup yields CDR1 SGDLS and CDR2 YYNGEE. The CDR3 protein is CASSDPDREETQYF. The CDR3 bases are TGTGCCAGCAGCGACCCGGACAGGGAAGAGACCCAGTACTTC. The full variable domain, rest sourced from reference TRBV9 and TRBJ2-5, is DSGVTQTPKHLITATGQRVTLRCSPRSGDLSVYWYQQSLDQGLQFLIQYYNGEERAKGNILERFSAQQFPDLHSELNLSSLELGDSALYFCASSDPDREETQYFGPGTRLLVL.

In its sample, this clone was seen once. The CDR3 region has the DNA TGTGCCAGCAGTTTTACAGGGAACACTGAAGCTTTCTTT. This encodes CASSFTGNTEAFF. The chain is built from TRBV27 and TRBJ1-1, with D perhaps TRBD1 (5 bases). Germline lookup yields CDR1 MNHEY and CDR2 SMNVEV (reference sequence). Trimming stripped 3 bases from V and 1 base from J, with 6 bases between. The CDR3 consists of 13 residues.

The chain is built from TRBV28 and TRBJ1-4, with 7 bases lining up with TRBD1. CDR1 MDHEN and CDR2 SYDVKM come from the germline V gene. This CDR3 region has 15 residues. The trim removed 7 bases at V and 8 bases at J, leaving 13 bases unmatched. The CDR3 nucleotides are TGTGCCAGCAACCCGCCGGCCCCAGGGGGGGAAAAACTGTTTTTT. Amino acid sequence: CASNPPAPGGEKLFF.